The TCR beta chain under discussion was sequenced for a study of blood T cell repertoires in COVID-19. For the study at large: Acute and convalescent COVID-19 specimens originated in the United States, Italy and Spain. PBMCs, B-cell-depleted T cells, or T cells were the source of the cDNA or gDNA that made up the material.

As processed by the authors: Estimation of nucleated cell counts relied on the amplification of reference gene primers. The method was immunoSEQ multiplex PCR; TCRdb's version includes in-frame clones alone and lacks a portion of them. D and trimming come from the DNA, and the V and J calls and clone size come from that table. The sample comprises about 140,000 clones, 70% to 90% of which are singletons, and less than 6.5% rests with the top ten. The specimen sequenced was peripheral blood. This sequence originates from a human donor in a cohort sampled during active COVID-19.

The CDR3 is CASSYKGGSTEAFF. DNA of the CDR3: TGTGCCAGCAGCTACAAAGGAGGGAGCACTGAAGCTTTCTTT. The chain carries TRBV5-4 and TRBJ1-1, with D hard to call. This CDR3 is 14 amino acids long. V gave up 3 bases and J gave up 4 bases, with 13 bases separating them. Germline assignment: CDR1 SGHNT and CDR2 YYREEE (reference sequence).